The clone carrying this T cell receptor beta chain has a count of ten or more. Its antigen is still unknown. Sample time point: patch test 1, 2 weeks after DPC sensitization. Treatment reported: therapeutic diphenylcyclopropenone sensitization with weekly scalp DPC. Samples of blood were obtained prior to the application of each patch test. The sample comes from a study of human T cells and chemical hapten exposure. During construction of the library, unique molecular identifiers were attached to individual cDNA molecules for quantitative, reproducible TCR counting. TCRdb re-derived calls from the RACE reads in MiXCR, one entry per CDR3 protein. This sample has just over 80,000 distinct CDR3 sequences, with around 10% found just once. This CDR3 region has 14 residues. Trimming took 4 bases from V and 10 from J; bases not matched to a gene: 4. CDR1 and CDR2 from the germline V gene are ENHRY and SYGVKD.

Points from the study as a whole: Expanded TCRs created a significantly greater count of big CDR3 similarity clusters than controls did.

The J gene is TRBJ1-6, the V gene TRBV10-3; 10 bases fit TRBD1. The sequence derives from a woman aged 50 to 60 with alopecia areata. Some clones in this sample may be carry-over from other donors' samples. The sequencing here drew on whole blood, taken in connection with sensitization to the hapten diphenylcyclopropenone (DPC). The CDR3 DNA is TGTGCCATCAGTGCGACAGGGGGCGAATCACCCCTCCACTTT. Its translation is CAISATGGESPLHF.